This passage covers 15 T cell receptor beta chains from one sample sequenced in a study of patients and donors after allogeneic stem cell transplantation. TCRdb analysed the RT-PCR reads with MiXCR anew, one entry per CDR3 protein. The sample lists some 200,000 distinct CDR3 sequences; roughly two fifths were seen once. Sequenced sample: blood, either unsorted or a sorted T cell fraction (not recorded which). The receptors were sampled from a human donor who was either an allogeneic HSCT recipient or a stem cell or donor lymphocyte infusion donor (not recorded which). It is not recorded whose cells these are; they may come from a transplant donor.

This chain connects TRBV27 to TRBJ1-5; D remains unclear. CDR3 length: 14 amino acids. Germline V gives CDR1 MNHEY, CDR2 SMNVEV (reference sequence). Trimming pared 4 bases from V and 6 bases from J, leaving 13 bases between. CDR3 bases: TGTGCCAGCAGTTCAGATCGATGGGGTCAGCCCCAGCATTTT. Amino acids: CASSSDRWGQPQHF.

There are a few counts of this clonotype. The genes are TRBV20-1 and TRBJ1-1; D uncertain. The CDR3 is 13 residues long. CDR1 and CDR2 (germline): DFQATT, SNEGSKA (reference sequence). V lost 0 bases to trimming and J lost 3 bases, with 8 bases between them. The CDR3 sequence: CSAREGFYTEAFF. The CDR3 DNA sequence: TGCAGTGCTAGAGAAGGGTTTTACACTGAAGCTTTCTTT.

This chain joins TRBV20-1 and TRBJ2-1; no firm D call. Between the trimmed V and J ends, which lost 3 bases and 10 bases, there was a span of 7 bases. CDR1 DFQATT and CDR2 SNEGSKA come from the germline V gene (reference sequence). This CDR3 is 10 amino acids long. The CDR3 DNA sequence: TGCAGTGCTAGCTCGGGCGAGCAGTTCTTC. It yields the protein CSASSGEQFF.

This clonotype was picked up many times. V gene TRBV27 combines with J gene TRBJ2-3; no clear D. Germline V gives CDR1 MNHEY, CDR2 SMNVEV (reference sequence). The CDR3 consists of 11 residues. Deletions cut 6 bases from V and 2 bases from J, with 3 bases between. Written as DNA, the CDR3 is TGTGCCAGCAGCCACACAGATACGCAGTATTTT. Translation gives CASSHTDTQYF.

Only a few counts were recorded for this clonotype. The rearrangement uses TRBV25-1 and TRBJ1-1, with 8 bases identical to TRBD1. CDR1 MGHDK and CDR2 SYGVNS come from the germline V gene. The V segment lost 2 bases and the J segment 2 bases; nucleotides outside the gene matches: 4. The CDR3 contains 15 residues. CDR3 protein: CASSELDRENTEAFF. CDR3 DNA: TGTGCCAGCAGTGAACTGGACAGGGAAAACACTGAAGCTTTCTTT.

This clonotype turned up a few times. V usage is TRBV12-3 or TRBV12-4 and J usage is TRBJ2-6; perhaps TRBD1 as D (6 bases). The CDR3 loop spans 16 amino acids. The V gene lost 6 bases and the J gene lost 2 bases, with 14 bases spanning the gap. In DNA, the CDR3 is TGTGCCAGCAGAGTGACAGGTGGACCTGGGGCCAACGTCCTGACTTTC. Translation: CASRVTGGPGANVLTF.

The sample holds a few counts of this clonotype. The J gene is TRBJ1-1, the V gene TRBV7-2; D perhaps matches TRBD1 (5 bases). CDR3 length: 16 amino acids. V lost 4 bases and J lost 4, with 19 bases in between. The germline CDR1 and CDR2 sequences are SGHTA and FQGNSA. DNA for the CDR3: TGTGCCAGCAGCTCCCCCCAGGGTATGGGGGTCACTGAAGCTTTCTTT. It encodes CASSSPQGMGVTEAFF. The variable domain in full, completed from reference TRBV7-2 and TRBJ1-1, reads GAGVSQSPSNKVTEKGKDVELRCDPISGHTALYWYRQSLGQGLEFLIYFQGNSAPDKSGLPSDRFSAERTGGSVSTLTIQRTQQEDSAVYLCASSSPQGMGVTEAFFGQGTRLTVV.

The rearrangement joins TRBV12-3 or TRBV12-4 to TRBJ1-5; D might be TRBD1 (5 bases). The ends were cut back, 5 bases at V and 5 bases at J, with 10 bases in the middle. This CDR3 has 13 amino acids. The CDR3 DNA reads TGTGCCAGCAGTGGGACCGCGGATCAGCCCCAGCATTTT. It yields the protein CASSGTADQPQHF.

The chain employs TRBV15 and TRBJ2-2; 7 positions match TRBD2. The CDR3 sequence is 13 residues long. The trim removed 7 bases at V and 5 bases at J, leaving 4 bases unmatched. CDR1 is LNHNV, CDR2 YYDKDF, per germline (reference sequence). The CDR3 reads CATTLAETGELFF. Written as DNA, the CDR3 is TGTGCCACCACTCTAGCGGAAACCGGGGAGCTGTTTTTT.

This clonotype was observed at least ten times. The CDR3 nucleotides read TGTGCCAGCAGTTTGTCAGATAGCAATCAGCCCCAGCATTTT. Translation gives CASSLSDSNQPQHF. The chain has TRBV12-3 or TRBV12-4 and TRBJ1-5, with D unclear. The CDR3 consists of 14 residues. V was cut by 3 bases and J by 0 bases, with 6 bases left in between.

This chain joins TRBV5-1 and TRBJ1-1; TRBD1 agrees at 10 bases. Germline V gene lookup returns CDR1 SGHRS and CDR2 YFSETQ. Germline trimming cut 2 bases from V and 0 bases from J; bases unmatched to any gene: 7. The CDR3 spans 17 residues. The CDR3 here is CASSFTRDRGLNTEAFF. In DNA, the CDR3 is TGCGCCAGCAGCTTTACCCGGGACAGGGGATTGAACACTGAAGCTTTCTTT.

This chain links TRBV20-1 with TRBJ1-1; 9 bases are shared with TRBD1. V was clipped by 5 bases and J by 0 bases; unmatched bases: 7. Germline V gene lookup returns CDR1 DFQATT and CDR2 SNEGSKA (reference sequence). CDR3 length: 15 amino acids. The DNA of the CDR3 is TGCAGTGCTTCTGACAGGGGGGAATTGAACACTGAAGCTTTCTTT. Encoded protein: CSASDRGELNTEAFF.

The CDR3 loop reads CASSPRARAKNIQYF. Here the CDR3 DNA reads TGTGCCAGCTCACCACGGGCGAGAGCCAAAAACATTCAGTACTTC. The V call is TRBV18, the J call TRBJ2-4; D not resolved. Germline-derived CDR1 and CDR2 are KGHSH and LQKENI. V shed 1 base and J shed 0 bases, with 7 bases lying between them. The CDR3 runs 15 residues.

This clonotype came up a few times. The chain joins TRBV4-3 to TRBJ1-5, with D possibly matching TRBD1 (5 bases). This CDR3 region has 12 residues. The V gene's germline CDR1 is LGHNA and CDR2 YSLEER. The CDR3 spells CADPGGNQPQHF. The CDR3 bases are TGCGCGGACCCGGGGGGCAATCAGCCCCAGCATTTT.

This clonotype showed up just a few times. This chain connects TRBV28 to TRBJ1-1; 8 nucleotides match TRBD1. Germline CDR1 MDHEN, CDR2 SYDVKM. CDR3 length: 13 residues. V gave up 6 bases and J gave up 10 bases; unmatched junction bases: 10. CDR3 residues: CASRPRQGFAAFF. CDR3 DNA: TGTGCCAGCAGGCCAAGACAGGGGTTCGCAGCTTTCTTT.